The source of this TCR beta chain is a study of CD8 T cells in ankylosing spondylitis. TCRdb used MiXCR to reprocess the 5' RACE reads, holding one entry per CDR3 protein. The repertoire holds more than 30,000 distinct CDR3 sequences, with around 15% as singletons. Germline V gene sequence: CDR1 MNHEY, CDR2 SVGEGT. The V gene end was trimmed by 6 bases and the J gene end by 1 base; junction bases not matched to a gene: 2. The CDR3 is 13 amino acids. The sequence derives from a male donor with ankylosing spondylitis. J is TRBJ1-1 and V is TRBV6-2 or TRBV6-3; TRBD1 matches at 7 bases. Sequencing was done on a sample of synovial fluid, either unsorted or a sorted T cell fraction (not recorded which). The CDR3 spells CASSRGENTEAFF. The CDR3 DNA sequence: TGTGCCAGCAGCAGGGGGGAGAACACTGAAGCTTTCTTT.